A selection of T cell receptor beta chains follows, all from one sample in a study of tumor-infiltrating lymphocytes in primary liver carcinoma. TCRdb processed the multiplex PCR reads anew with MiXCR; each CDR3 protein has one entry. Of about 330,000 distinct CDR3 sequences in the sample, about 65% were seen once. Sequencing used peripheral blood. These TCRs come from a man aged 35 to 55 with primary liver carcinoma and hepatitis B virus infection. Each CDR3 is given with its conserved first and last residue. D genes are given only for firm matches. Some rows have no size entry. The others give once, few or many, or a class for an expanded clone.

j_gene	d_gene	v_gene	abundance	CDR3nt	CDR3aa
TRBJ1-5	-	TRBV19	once	TGTGCCAGTAGTATTGGCAGGGTGGGCAATCAGCCCCAGCATTTT	CASSIGRVGNQPQHF
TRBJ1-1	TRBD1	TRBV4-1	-	TGCGCCATCAGCCAAGATGTGCAGGGGGCGCCCACTGAAGTTTTCTTT	CAISQDVQGAPTEVFF
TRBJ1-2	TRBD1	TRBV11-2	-	TGTGCCAGCAGCTTGGCTCCAGGGGGATTTGCTGGCTACACCTTC	CASSLAPGGFAGYTF
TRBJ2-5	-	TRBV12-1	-	TGTGCCAGCAGCCAGGACGGAGAAGAGACCCAGTACTTC	CASSQDGEETQYF
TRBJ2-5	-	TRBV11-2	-	TGTGCCAGCAGCTTTCACACCCAAGAGACCCAGTGCTTC	CASSFHTQETQCF
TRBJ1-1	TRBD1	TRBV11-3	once	TGTGCTAGCAGCTTAGGACAGGGGACTGAAGCTCTCTTT	CASSLGQGTEALF
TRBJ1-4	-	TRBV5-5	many	TGTGCCAGCAGCTTGGTACCGACTAATGAAAAACTGTTTTTT	CASSLVPTNEKLFF
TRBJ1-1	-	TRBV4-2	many	TGTGCCAGCAGCCAATCCACATCCGTTAAGGTCACTGAAGCTTTCTTT	CASSQSTSVKVTEAFF
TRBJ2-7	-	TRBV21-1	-	TGTGCCAGCAGCCGCAGAAGACTAGCGGGATCCTACGAGCAGTACTTC	CASSRRRLAGSYEQYF
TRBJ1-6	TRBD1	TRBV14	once	TGTGTCAGCAGCCCCGGGACAGCCTATAATTCACCCCTCCACTTT	CVSSPGTAYNSPLHF
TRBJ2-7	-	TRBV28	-	TGTGCCAGCAGCCCCGCCCGGGCCCCCCGAGAGCAGTACTTC	CASSPARAPREQYF
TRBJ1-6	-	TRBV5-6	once	TGTGCCAGCAGCTTAGGAGCGGTGTCTTCCTCACCCCTCCACTTT	CASSLGAVSSSPLHF
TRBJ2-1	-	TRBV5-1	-	TGCGCCAGCAGCTTGGTAGAGTTCAGGAATGAGCAGTTCTTC	CASSLVEFRNEQFF
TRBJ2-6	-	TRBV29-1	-	TGCAGCGTTGTAACAGGGAGGGGGGCCGACGTCCCAACTTTC	CSVVTGRGADVPTF
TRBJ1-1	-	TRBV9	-	TGTGCCAGCAGTGGACAGTACCGATTCTTT	CASSGQYRFF
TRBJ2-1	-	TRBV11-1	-	TGCGCCAGCAGCATAGAAAGGGGGGGCCAGGGCAATGAGCAGTTCTTC	CASSIERGGQGNEQFF
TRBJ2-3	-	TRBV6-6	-	TGTGCCGGCAGTACCGGCACCTCCACATATACGCAGTATTTT	CAGSTGTSTYTQYF
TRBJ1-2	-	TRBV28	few	TGTGCCAGCAGTTTACGGGAGGGGGATGGCTACACCTTC	CASSLREGDGYTF
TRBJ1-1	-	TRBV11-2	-	TGCGCCAGCAGCTTGGACTCACAAAGCGAAGCTTTCTTT	CASSLDSQSEAFF
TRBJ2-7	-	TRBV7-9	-	TGTGTCAGCAGCTTATGGGACACGGACTCCTACGAGCAGTACTTC	CVSSLWDTDSYEQYF
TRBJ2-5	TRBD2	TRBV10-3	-	TGTGCCATCAGCGACACTAGCGGGAGGGTTCACGGGGAGACCCAGTACTTC	CAISDTSGRVHGETQYF
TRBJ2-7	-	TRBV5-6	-	TGTGCCAGCGGCTCAACTGTGGGACTCTCCCTCTGCGAGCAGTACTTC	CASGSTVGLSLCEQYF
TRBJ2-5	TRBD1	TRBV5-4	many	TGTGCCAGCAGTGTTGGATCAGGGGGCTTGCGAGAGACCCAGTACTTC	CASSVGSGGLRETQYF
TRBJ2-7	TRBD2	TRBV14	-	TGTGCCAGCAGCCATACGTCTCGACTAGCGGGAGCCTCCTACGAGCAGTACTTC	CASSHTSRLAGASYEQYF
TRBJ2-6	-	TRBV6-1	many	TGTGCCAGCAGTGCGGTCTGGCGGGCCAACGTCCTGACTTTC	CASSAVWRANVLTF
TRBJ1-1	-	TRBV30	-	TGTGCCTGGAGTGGTCCGAACACTGAAGCTTTCTTT	CAWSGPNTEAFF
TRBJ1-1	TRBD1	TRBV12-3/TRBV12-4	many	TGTGCCAGCATTCCGGGACAGGCCCGTCCGGGACCTGAAGCTTTCTTT	CASIPGQARPGPEAFF
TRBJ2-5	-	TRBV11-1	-	TGTGCCAGCAGTCTTAGCGGCAGAGGACAAGAGACCCAGTACTTC	CASSLSGRGQETQYF
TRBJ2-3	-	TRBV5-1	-	TGCGCCGGCAGTAATCCCCCAGATACGCAGTATTTT	CAGSNPPDTQYF
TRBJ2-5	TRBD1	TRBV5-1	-	TGCGCCAGCGGCTGGACGACAGGGGGCCAAGAGACCCAGTACTTC	CASGWTTGGQETQYF
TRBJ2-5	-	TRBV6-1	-	TGTGCCAGCAGTGGAGACGTTGGAGGGGGTGAGACCCAGTACTTC	CASSGDVGGGETQYF
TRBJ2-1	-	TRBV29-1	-	TGCAGCGTTGAATCAGCAATCTCCTACATTGAGCAGTTCTTC	CSVESAISYIEQFF
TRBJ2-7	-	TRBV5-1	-	TGCACCAGCAGCGGACCATATTCAGAGCAGTACTTC	CTSSGPYSEQYF
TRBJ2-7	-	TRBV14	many	TGTGCCAGCAGCCAAGATTTAACAGTCGAGCAGTACTTC	CASSQDLTVEQYF
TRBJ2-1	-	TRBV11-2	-	TGTGCCAGCACTAGAGGAGTCCCGGACTCCTACAATGAGCAGTTCTTC	CASTRGVPDSYNEQFF
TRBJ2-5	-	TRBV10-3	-	TGTGCCGTCAGTGCGGAAGAAGGAACACCTTTGGGGACCCAGTACTTC	CAVSAEEGTPLGTQYF
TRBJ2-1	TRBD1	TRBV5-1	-	TGCGCCAGCAGCGTTACTCAGGGGGCAAATGAGCAGTTCTTC	CASSVTQGANEQFF
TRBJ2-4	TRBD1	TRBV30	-	TGTGCCGGCCTAGGACAGGGGGCTGGGATTCAGTACTTC	CAGLGQGAGIQYF
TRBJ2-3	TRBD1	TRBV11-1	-	TGTGCTAACAGCTACCGGGACAGGACCCCCACAGATACGCAGTATTTT	CANSYRDRTPTDTQYF
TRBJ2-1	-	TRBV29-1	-	TGCAGCGTTGTGGAGACCAACGAGCAGTTCTTC	CSVVETNEQFF
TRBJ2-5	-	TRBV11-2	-	TGTGCCAGCAGTCCCCGGACAGTGCAAGAGACCCAGTACTTC	CASSPRTVQETQYF
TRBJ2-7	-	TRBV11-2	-	TGTGCTAACAGCACTGGGACTGGATCCTACGAGCAGTACTTC	CANSTGTGSYEQYF
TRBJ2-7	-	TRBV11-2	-	TGTACCAGCAGCTTTGCACTCACTGGGAACGAGCAGTACTTC	CTSSFALTGNEQYF
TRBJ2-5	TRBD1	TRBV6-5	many	TGTGCCAGCAGGAAAGGACAGGGCTATGAGACCCAGTACTTC	CASRKGQGYETQYF
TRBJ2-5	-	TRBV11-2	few	TGTGCCAGCAGCTTGGATTACTCGTGGTACCAAGAGACCCAGTACTTC	CASSLDYSWYQETQYF
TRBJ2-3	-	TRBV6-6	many	TGTGCCAGCAGTTACCTCTTGGGACGGCAGTCTAGCACAGATACGCAGTATTTT	CASSYLLGRQSSTDTQYF
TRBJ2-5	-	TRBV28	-	TGTGTCAGCACTCTGGACCTGGGGGAGACCCAGTACTTC	CVSTLDLGETQYF
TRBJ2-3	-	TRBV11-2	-	TGTGGCAGCAGTTCAATCCGGGGACAAGCGTCACAGTATTTT	CGSSSIRGQASQYF
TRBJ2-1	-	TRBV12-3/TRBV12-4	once	TGTGCCAACAGTTTAGATCTCTTATCATATGAGCAGTTCTTC	CANSLDLLSYEQFF
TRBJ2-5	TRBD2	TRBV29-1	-	TGCAGCGTTCAAAGACTAGCGGGAGGGCCGAGAGGGGACCAGTACTTC	CSVQRLAGGPRGDQYF
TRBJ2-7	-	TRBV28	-	TGTCCCAGCAGCCACTTTGATGAGCAGTACTTC	CPSSHFDEQYF
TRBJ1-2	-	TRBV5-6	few	TGTGCCAGCAGCTCCTTTGTCGTGGCAGTTAACTATGGCTACACCTTC	CASSSFVVAVNYGYTF
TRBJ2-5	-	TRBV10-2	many	TGCGCCAGCAGTGCGCAGGTCCAAGAGACCCAGTACTTC	CASSAQVQETQYF
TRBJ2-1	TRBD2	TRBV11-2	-	TGTGCTAGCAGCTTTCAAGCGGGAGGGAGGAATGAGCAGTTCTTC	CASSFQAGGRNEQFF
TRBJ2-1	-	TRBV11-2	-	TGTGCCAGCAGCTTGGACGGGGGACCGGACAATGAGCAGTTCTTC	CASSLDGGPDNEQFF